This T cell receptor beta chain originates from a study of blood T cell repertoires in COVID-19. As processed by the authors: It was from reference gene primer amplification that nucleated cell counts were estimated. Data came from immunoSEQ multiplex PCR; TCRdb stores just in-frame clones and leaves some out. The DNA gave D and trimming, while V, J and clone size come from that table. This table has under 300,000 clones, just under 90% appearing once. The CDR3 loop spans 16 amino acids. V lost 2 bases, J lost 2 bases, and 13 bases lay in between. Germline V gene lookup returns CDR1 KGHSH and CDR2 LQKENI.

Sequencing used peripheral blood. The genes are TRBV18 and TRBJ2-1; D possibly corresponds to TRBD2 (6 bases). The receptor comes from a woman between 40 and 50 years old with acute or convalescent COVID-19. The DNA of the CDR3 is TGTGCCAGCTCACCAGATTTTGGGAGGCCCTACAATGAGCAGTTCTTC. It codes for CASSPDFGRPYNEQFF.